What follows are 24 T cell receptor beta chains derived from one specimen sequenced in a study of T cell responses to AZD1222 COVID-19 vaccine. The protocol was immunoSEQ multiplex PCR, while the TCRdb copy is restricted to in-frame clones and leaves out a portion. The sample lists some 200,000 clones, approximately 94% occurring once. This sample comprised peripheral blood, obtained 28 days after the second dose of the MenACWY control vaccine. All receptors come from an adult who received the MenACWY meningococcal vaccine as a control.

The chain carries TRBV18 and TRBJ1-3, with 7 bases identical to TRBD1. The CDR3 runs 16 residues. The V gene's germline CDR1 is KGHSH and CDR2 LQKENI. V lost 2 bases and J lost 1; bases outside the gene matches: 5. The CDR3 protein is CASSPTTGASGNTIYF. DNA of the CDR3: TGTGCCAGCTCACCAACCACAGGGGCGTCTGGAAACACCATATATTTT.

This rearrangement joins TRBV10-3 to TRBJ2-3, with D hard to call. The CDR3 is 15 amino acids. V was shortened by 4 bases and J by 5 bases, with 16 bases between the two germline ends. Germline assignment: CDR1 ENHRY and CDR2 SYGVKD. This CDR3 reads CAISGNSISEDTQYF. DNA of the CDR3: TGTGCCATCAGTGGAAATAGCATTTCAGAAGATACGCAGTATTTT.

This rearrangement joins TRBV4-3 to TRBJ1-4; D not certain. Trimming left V 0 bases short and J 4 bases short, with 6 bases between. The CDR3 contains 14 residues. CDR1 is LGHNA, CDR2 YSLEER, per germline. The CDR3: CASSQDRFNEKLFF. The CDR3 DNA sequence: TGCGCCAGCAGCCAAGACAGGTTTAATGAAAAACTGTTTTTT.

The rearrangement uses TRBV18 and TRBJ2-2, with 8 bases lining up with TRBD1. V lost 3 bases to trimming and J lost 5 bases; unmatched junction nucleotides: 2. CDR3 length: 14 amino acids. Germline lookup yields CDR1 KGHSH and CDR2 LQKENI. This chain's CDR3 is CASSPDRVTGELFF. The CDR3 bases are TGTGCCAGCTCACCGGACAGGGTAACCGGGGAGCTGTTTTTT.

The rearrangement uses TRBV23-1 and TRBJ2-1, with 7 positions matching TRBD2. TRBV23-1 has ORF status, its function being uncertain. This CDR3 is 15 amino acids long. V trimming: 6 bases; J trimming: 13 bases; junction bases outside the gene matches: 18. CDR3 amino acids: CASRKERRELPCQFF. DNA of the CDR3: TGCGCCAGCAGGAAAGAGCGGCGGGAGCTTCCCTGTCAGTTCTTC.

This sequence joins TRBV5-4 and TRBJ1-2, with D tentatively TRBD1 (5 bases). The CDR3 runs 16 residues. Per the germline V gene, CDR1 is SGHNT and CDR2 is YYREEE (reference sequence). Trimming pared 3 bases from V and 1 base from J, leaving 16 bases between. Here the CDR3 reads CASSSGKGTHNYGYTF. CDR3 sequence (DNA): TGTGCCAGCAGCTCTGGAAAGGGGACGCATAACTATGGCTACACCTTC.

The rearrangement links TRBV3-1 (or the pseudogene TRBV3-2) to TRBJ2-3; TRBD1 is a possible D gene (5 bases). The CDR3 sequence is 15 residues long. Between the trimmed V and J ends, which lost 0 bases and 1 base, there was a span of 8 bases. Per germline, CDR1 LGHDT and CDR2 YNNKEL (reference sequence). DNA for the CDR3: TGTGCCAGCAGCCAAGATTGGGGCGGCACAGATACGCAGTATTTT. Amino acid sequence: CASSQDWGGTDTQYF.

V and J are TRBV25-1 and TRBJ2-1; D is possibly TRBD2 (7 bases). The germline gives CDR1 MGHDK, CDR2 SYGVNS. The ends were cut back, 8 bases at V and 8 bases at J, with 16 bases in the middle. This CDR3 has 13 amino acids. CDR3 sequence (DNA): TGTGCCAGCGAACAGGGAGGGCTTCATGAGCAGTTCTTC. It specifies CASEQGGLHEQFF.

This chain uses TRBV2 with TRBJ2-7; perhaps TRBD1 as D (5 bases). Between the trimmed V and J ends, which lost 2 bases and 2 bases, there was a span of 10 bases. The CDR3 covers 14 residues. Germline V lookup: CDR1 SNHLY, CDR2 FYNNEI. The DNA of the CDR3 is TGTGCCAGCAGTGAACAGGGTTTCCCCTACGAGCAGTACTTC. Translation: CASSEQGFPYEQYF.

The V gene is TRBV29-1, the J gene TRBJ2-7; D is uncertain. CDR3 size: 13 residues. Germline loops: CDR1 SQVTM, CDR2 ANQGSEA. Trimming shortened V by 4 bases and J by 4 bases, and 14 bases separated the two germline ends. The CDR3 region has the DNA TGCAGCGTTGTGTTAGGGTTAGGGTACGAGCAGTACTTC. Protein: CSVVLGLGYEQYF.

V usage is TRBV30 and J usage is TRBJ2-7, with D maybe TRBD2 (6 bases). Trimming stripped 3 bases from V and 3 bases from J, with 18 bases between. In germline, CDR1 is GTSNPN, CDR2 SVGIG (reference sequence). The CDR3 sequence is 15 residues long. The CDR3 sequence: CAWSTVGNSGYEQYF. CDR3 DNA sequence: TGTGCCTGGAGCACAGTCGGAAATAGCGGCTACGAGCAGTACTTC.

This clone was detected once. This chain uses TRBV11-2 with TRBJ2-7; D may be TRBD1 or TRBD2 (5 bases each). Trimming removed 5 bases at V and 3 bases at J, with 17 bases between. This CDR3 is built from 15 residues. Germline assignment: CDR1 SGHAT and CDR2 FQNNGV. DNA of the CDR3: TGTGCCAGCAGCCCCCTGGGGACGGCGGTCTACGAGCAGTACTTC. Translating it yields CASSPLGTAVYEQYF.

J is TRBJ2-7 and V is TRBV3-1 (or the pseudogene TRBV3-2), with a weak D call TRBD2 (6 bases). Germline V gene sequence: CDR1 LGHDT, CDR2 YNNKEL (reference sequence). The CDR3 is 16 amino acids. Trimming took 1 base from V and 3 from J, leaving 16 bases between them. The CDR3 reads CASSQGLSGSGYEQYF. The CDR3 bases are TGTGCCAGCAGCCAAGGGCTTAGCGGTTCCGGCTACGAGCAGTACTTC.

The chain is built from TRBV7-2 and TRBJ2-7; 9 nucleotides match TRBD1. The ends lost 5 bases at V and 1 base at J; junction bases unmatched: 9. Germline CDR1 and CDR2: SGHTA and FQGNSA. The length of the CDR3 is 16 residues. CDR3 loop: CASSVGQGLGSYEQYF. The CDR3 nucleotides are TGTGCCAGCAGCGTCGGACAGGGGCTAGGATCCTACGAGCAGTACTTC. Supplemented by reference TRBV7-2 and TRBJ2-7, the full variable domain reads GAGVSQSPSNKVTEKGKDVELRCDPISGHTALYWYRQSLGQGLEFLIYFQGNSAPDKSGLPSDRFSAERTGGSVSTLTIQRTQQEDSAVYLCASSVGQGLGSYEQYFGPGTRLTVT.

V usage is TRBV5-5 and J usage is TRBJ2-7; D is tentatively TRBD1 or TRBD2 (6 bases each). Germline V gene data show CDR1 as SGHKS and CDR2 as YYEKEE (reference sequence). V lost 3 bases and J lost 4, with 14 bases in between. The length of the CDR3 is 14 residues. CDR3 in amino acids: CASSWRQAGYEQYF. CDR3 DNA sequence: TGTGCCAGCAGCTGGAGACAGGCGGGGTACGAGCAGTACTTC.

The rearrangement links TRBV27 to TRBJ2-7; unclear D gene. V gave up 6 bases and J gave up 0 bases, with 15 bases separating them. The V gene's germline CDR1 is MNHEY and CDR2 SMNVEV (reference sequence). CDR3 length: 15 amino acids. The CDR3 is CASSLQAVPSYEQYF. The CDR3, as DNA: TGTGCCAGCAGCCTCCAGGCAGTCCCCTCCTACGAGCAGTACTTC.

V and J are TRBV6-5 and TRBJ2-5; D call uncertain. From germline, CDR1 is MNHEY and CDR2 SVGAGI. Deletions cut 5 bases from V and 7 bases from J, with 8 bases between. The CDR3 runs to 11 residues. The CDR3 region has the DNA TGTGCCAGCAGTCGAGAGTGGACCCAGTACTTC. Translating gives CASSREWTQYF.

The chain is built from TRBV28 and TRBJ2-7; 8 positions match TRBD2. Germline V CDR1 and CDR2: MDHEN, SYDVKM. This CDR3 comprises 15 residues. The V and J ends lost 4 bases and 5 bases, in that order; junction bases with no gene match: 10. Written as DNA, the CDR3 is TGTGCCAGCAGTTGGACCACTAGCGGATCCGACGAGCAGTACTTC. Translating gives CASSWTTSGSDEQYF. Variable domain in full (rest from reference TRBV28 and TRBJ2-7): DVKVTQSSRYLVKRTGEKVFLECVQDMDHENMFWYRQDPGLGLRLIYFSYDVKMKEKGDIPEGYSVSREKKERFSLILESASTNQTSMYLCASSWTTSGSDEQYFGPGTRLTVT.

This clone was seen just once. The CDR3 DNA follows: TGTGCCAGCAGTCGGGGCGGAACTTTGAACACTGAAGCTTTCTTT. Translated: CASSRGGTLNTEAFF. The rearrangement links TRBV28 to TRBJ1-1, with D possibly matching TRBD1 (5 bases). Trimming removed 5 bases at V and 0 bases at J, with 13 bases between. The CDR3 has 15 residues. Germline V gives CDR1 MDHEN, CDR2 SYDVKM. Together with reference TRBV28 and TRBJ1-1, the CDR3 gives the full variable domain: DVKVTQSSRYLVKRTGEKVFLECVQDMDHENMFWYRQDPGLGLRLIYFSYDVKMKEKGDIPEGYSVSREKKERFSLILESASTNQTSMYLCASSRGGTLNTEAFFGQGTRLTVV.

The chain carries TRBV5-6 and TRBJ2-5; D may be TRBD1 (6 bases). The CDR3 spans 14 residues. CDR1 and CDR2 from the germline V gene are SGHDT and YYEEEE. The germline V and J ends were trimmed by 0 bases and 5 bases, with 11 bases remaining between them. CDR3 protein: CASSLDREWETQYF. DNA for the CDR3: TGTGCCAGCAGCTTGGACAGGGAGTGGGAGACCCAGTACTTC.

V and J are TRBV9 and TRBJ1-4; D unclear. Between the trimmed V and J ends, which lost 1 base and 3 bases, there was a span of 7 bases. This CDR3 spans 14 amino acids. Germline V gives CDR1 SGDLS, CDR2 YYNGEE. This CDR3 is CASSVRGSNEKLFF. The CDR3, as DNA: TGTGCCAGCAGCGTAAGAGGGTCTAATGAAAAACTGTTTTTT.

This chain uses TRBV28 with TRBJ1-6; D gene uncertain. The CDR3 covers 13 residues. The V gene's germline CDR1 is MDHEN and CDR2 SYDVKM. V gave up 8 bases and J gave up 5 bases, with 10 bases separating them. The CDR3 DNA reads TGTGCCAGCGCGAACATCCATAATTCACCCCTCCACTTT. Its translation: CASANIHNSPLHF.

The gene calls are TRBV9 and TRBJ2-3, with D tentatively TRBD2 (5 bases). The CDR3 spans 13 residues. Germline lookup yields CDR1 SGDLS and CDR2 YYNGEE. Between the trimmed V and J ends, which lost 7 bases and 5 bases, there was a span of 14 bases. The CDR3 coding sequence is TGTGCCAGCCAAGGATGGGCGGGAGATACGCAGTATTTT. It encodes CASQGWAGDTQYF.

V usage is TRBV6-4 and J usage is TRBJ2-1; 11 bases fit TRBD2. Germline V lookup: CDR1 MRHNA, CDR2 SNTAGT. This CDR3 is built from 17 residues. The V segment lost 3 bases and the J segment 6 bases; nucleotides outside the gene matches: 10. CDR3 sequence reads: CASSERPVLAGGNEQFF. In DNA form, the CDR3 reads TGTGCCAGCAGTGAAAGGCCCGTCCTAGCGGGAGGCAATGAGCAGTTCTTC.